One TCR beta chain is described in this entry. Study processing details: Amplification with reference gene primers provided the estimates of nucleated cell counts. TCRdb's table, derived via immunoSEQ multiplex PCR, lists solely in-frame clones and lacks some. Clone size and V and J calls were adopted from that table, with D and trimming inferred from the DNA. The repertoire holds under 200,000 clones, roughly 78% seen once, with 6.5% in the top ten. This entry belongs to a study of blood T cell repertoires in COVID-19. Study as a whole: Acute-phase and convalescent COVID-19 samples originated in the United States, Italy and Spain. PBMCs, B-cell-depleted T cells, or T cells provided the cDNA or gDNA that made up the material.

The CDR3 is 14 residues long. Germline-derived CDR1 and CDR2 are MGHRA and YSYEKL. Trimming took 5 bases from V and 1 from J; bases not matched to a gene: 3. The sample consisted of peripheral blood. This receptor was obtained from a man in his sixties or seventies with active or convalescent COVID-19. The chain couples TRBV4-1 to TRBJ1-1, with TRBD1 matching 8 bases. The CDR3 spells CASSIDRGNTEAFF. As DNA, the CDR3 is TGCGCCAGCAGCATCGACAGGGGGAACACTGAAGCTTTCTTT.